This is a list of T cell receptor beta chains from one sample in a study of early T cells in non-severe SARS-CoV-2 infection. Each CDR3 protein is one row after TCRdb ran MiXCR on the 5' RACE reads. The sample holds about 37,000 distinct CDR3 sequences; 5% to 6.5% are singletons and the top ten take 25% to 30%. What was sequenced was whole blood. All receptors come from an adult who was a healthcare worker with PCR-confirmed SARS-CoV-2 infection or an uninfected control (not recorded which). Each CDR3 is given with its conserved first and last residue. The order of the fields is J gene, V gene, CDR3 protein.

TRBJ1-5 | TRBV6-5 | CASSLEVNQPQHF
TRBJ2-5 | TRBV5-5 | CASSLDRGTSWETQYF
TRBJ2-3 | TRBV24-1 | CATSGRQGAGTDTQYF
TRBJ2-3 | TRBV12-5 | CASGRRAGVSTDTQYF
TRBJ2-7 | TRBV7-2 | CASSLRLEQYF
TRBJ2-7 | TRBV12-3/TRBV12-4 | CASSTTNEGSYEQYF
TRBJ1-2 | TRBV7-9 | CASSLAGVNNYGYTF
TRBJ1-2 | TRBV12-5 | CASGLRQGYGYTF
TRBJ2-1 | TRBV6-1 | CASSEALGTNEQFF
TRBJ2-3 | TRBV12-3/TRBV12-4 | CASRPFPGRGGSTDTQYF
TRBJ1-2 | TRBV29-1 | CSVDLMPGTLAF
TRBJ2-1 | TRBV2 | CASSQSGRAGNEQFF
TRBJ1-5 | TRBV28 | CASSPGSQPQHF
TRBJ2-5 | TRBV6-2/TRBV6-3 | CASRRSISGDQETQYF
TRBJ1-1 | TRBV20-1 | CSAKRTGRMNTEAFF
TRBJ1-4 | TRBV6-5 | CASSSRSGGGEKLFF
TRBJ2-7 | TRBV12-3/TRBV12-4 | CASRISGGKYEQYF
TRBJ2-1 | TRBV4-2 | CASSQRQGNYNEQFF
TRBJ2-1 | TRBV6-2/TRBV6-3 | CASRPLAGGYNEQFF
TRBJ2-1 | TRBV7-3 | CASSLTSGTAGEQFF
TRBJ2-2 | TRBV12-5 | CASGLMTGSKNTGELFF
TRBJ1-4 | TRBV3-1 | CASSQVTGTNEKLFF
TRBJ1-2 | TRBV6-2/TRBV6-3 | CASSYIPVYGYTF
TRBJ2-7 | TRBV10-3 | CAISESIVRGPGYEQYF
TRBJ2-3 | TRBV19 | CASSIGTGATDTQYF
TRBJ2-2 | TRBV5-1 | CASSLRVETGELFF
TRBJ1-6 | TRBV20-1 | CSAKSGPNSPLHF
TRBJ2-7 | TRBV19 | CASSSGQDYEQYF
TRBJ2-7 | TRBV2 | CASSDPLIEGSNEQYF
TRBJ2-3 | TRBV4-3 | CASSQEWQGLGDTQYF
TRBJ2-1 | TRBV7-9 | CASSLGGTFYNEQFF
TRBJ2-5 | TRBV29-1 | CSAARTSGVQETQYF
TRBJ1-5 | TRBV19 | CASSIPVQRGLGNQPQHF
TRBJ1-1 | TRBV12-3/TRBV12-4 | CASSSTGGTEAFF
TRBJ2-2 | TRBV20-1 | CSASSSGPTGELFF
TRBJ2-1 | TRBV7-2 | CASSQYLAGGINEQFF
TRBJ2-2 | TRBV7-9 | CASSLVLTSGGARSPNTGELFF
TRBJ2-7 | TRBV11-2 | CASSPLLTSGSLNEQYF
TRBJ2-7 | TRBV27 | CASSPRLQGAYEQYF
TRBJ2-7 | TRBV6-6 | CASSYVTGTYEQYF
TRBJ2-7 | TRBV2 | CASTSPGGQREQYF
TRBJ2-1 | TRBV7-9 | CASSSDPQYNEQFF
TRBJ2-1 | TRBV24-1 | CATSDFPNSAYNEQFF
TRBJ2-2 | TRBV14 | CASSQDGGRSTGELFF
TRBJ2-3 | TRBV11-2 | CASRSRTSGARTDTQYF
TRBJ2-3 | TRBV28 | CASSSAGVTDTQYF